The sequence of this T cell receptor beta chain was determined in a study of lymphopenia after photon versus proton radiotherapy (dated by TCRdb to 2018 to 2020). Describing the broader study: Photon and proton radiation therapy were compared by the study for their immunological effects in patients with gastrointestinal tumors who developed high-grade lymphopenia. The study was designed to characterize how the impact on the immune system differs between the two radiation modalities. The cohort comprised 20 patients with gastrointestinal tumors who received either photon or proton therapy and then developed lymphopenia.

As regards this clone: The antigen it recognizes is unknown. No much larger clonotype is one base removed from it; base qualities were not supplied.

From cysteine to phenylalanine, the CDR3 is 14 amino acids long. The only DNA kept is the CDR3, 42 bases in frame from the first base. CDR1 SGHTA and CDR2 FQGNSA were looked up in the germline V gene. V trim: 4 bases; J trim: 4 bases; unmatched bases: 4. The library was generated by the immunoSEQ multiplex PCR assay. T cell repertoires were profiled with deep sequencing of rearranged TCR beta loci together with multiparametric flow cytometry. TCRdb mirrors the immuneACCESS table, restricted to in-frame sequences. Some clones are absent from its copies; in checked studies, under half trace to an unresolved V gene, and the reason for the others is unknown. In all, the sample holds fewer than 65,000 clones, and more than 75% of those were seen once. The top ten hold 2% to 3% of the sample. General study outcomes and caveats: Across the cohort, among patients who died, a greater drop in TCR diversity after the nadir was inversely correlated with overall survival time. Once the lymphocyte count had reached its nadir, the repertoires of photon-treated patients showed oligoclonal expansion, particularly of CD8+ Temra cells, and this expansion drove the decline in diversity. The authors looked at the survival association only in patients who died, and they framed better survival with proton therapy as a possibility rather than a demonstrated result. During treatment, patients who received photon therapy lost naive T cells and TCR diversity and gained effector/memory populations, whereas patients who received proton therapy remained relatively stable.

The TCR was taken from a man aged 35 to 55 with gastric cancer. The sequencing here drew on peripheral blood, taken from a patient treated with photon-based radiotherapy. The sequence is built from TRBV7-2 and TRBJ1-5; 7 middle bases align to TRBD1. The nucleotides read TGTGCCAGCAGCTCCCAGACAGGGAATCAGCCCCAGCATTTT. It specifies CASSSQTGNQPQHF.